The present entry profiles one T cell receptor (beta chain) with its context. Given a much more abundant clone one base away, this may be a read error. TCRdb re-called clones via MiXCR from the PCR reads. The sample gives roughly 38,000 clones, 9.5% to 13% of which show up once; about 10% is in the top ten. Thyroid surgery was preceded by no treatment in any patient. The entry originates in a study of metastatic and nonmetastatic thyroid tumors. CDR1 is GTSNPN and CDR2 is SVGIG in the germline V gene (reference sequence). This CDR3 has 15 residues. Input material: blood. The V gene is TRBV30, the J gene TRBJ2-1; TRBD2 is a possible D gene (5 bases). The clonotype originates from a male donor with papillary thyroid cancer or a benign thyroid nodule (not recorded which). Some clones in this sample may be carry-over from other donors' samples. CDR3 sequence (DNA): TGTGTCCGAGGAGGTATCAGGAGCTCCTACAATGAGCAGTTCTTC. It yields the protein CVRGGIRSSYNEQFF.